The 10 T cell receptor beta chains given below trace back to one sample, sequenced in a study of a mutant IDH1 vaccine in newly diagnosed glioma. Indicated time point: baseline, week 1 (first vaccination visit). Treatment here: pre-vaccination baseline after standard-of-care therapy. TCRdb keeps only in-frame clones here, not all; method: immunoSEQ multiplex PCR. Of over 75,000 clones in the sample, 85% to 90% were seen once. This specimen was PBMCs, taken from a glioma patient treated with radiotherapy, temozolomide or both. These TCRs come from a woman in her 50s with glioma.

The chain employs TRBV11-1 and TRBJ2-5; 7 bases are a match to TRBD1. The end of the DNA aligns better with TRBJ2-7, so the J call may be wrong. The germline gives CDR1 SGHAT, CDR2 FQDESV (reference sequence). This CDR3 is 15 amino acids long. The CDR3 DNA reads TGTGCCAGCAGCTTGGGGACAGACATTAGTAGCGAGCAGTACTTC. Its translation: CASSLGTDISSEQYF.

This chain links TRBV5-8 with TRBJ2-7, with TRBD2 as a possible D gene (6 bases). This CDR3 contains 15 residues. Germline V lookup: CDR1 SGHTS, CDR2 YDEGEE. V lost 4 bases to trimming and J lost 0 bases, with 14 bases between them. This CDR3 reads CASSPGDSSSYEQYF. The CDR3 DNA is TGTGCCAGCAGCCCGGGGGACTCCAGCTCCTACGAGCAGTACTTC. Complete variable domain (other parts from reference TRBV5-8 and TRBJ2-7): EAGVTQSPTHLIKTRGQQATLRCSPISGHTSVYWYQQALGLGLQFLLWYDEGEERNRGNFPPRFSGRQFPNYSSELNVNALELEDSALYLCASSPGDSSSYEQYFGPGTRLTVT.

The chain joins TRBV13 to TRBJ2-1, with 9 positions matching TRBD2. The CDR3 is made up of 13 amino acids. In germline, CDR1 is PRHDT, CDR2 FYEKMQ (reference sequence). Losses at the gene ends were 10 bases for V and 7 bases for J; bases not matched to a gene: 8. The CDR3 DNA reads as TGTGCCACGACTAGCGGTAATTTTAATGAGCAGTTCTTC. Protein sequence: CATTSGNFNEQFF.

The V and J genes are TRBV28 and TRBJ2-3; D possibly corresponds to TRBD1 (6 bases). V was pared by 2 bases and J by 0 bases, with 15 bases between. Germline assignment: CDR1 MDHEN and CDR2 SYDVKM. This CDR3 has 17 amino acids. CDR3 in amino acids: CASSLLPGHPSTDTQYF. In DNA, the CDR3 is TGTGCCAGCAGTTTACTCCCGGGACATCCTAGCACAGATACGCAGTATTTT.

Written as DNA, the CDR3 is TGCGCCAGCAGCTTCCTGAGCGGGAGCTCCTACGAGCAGTACTTC. Translated: CASSFLSGSSYEQYF. This sequence joins TRBV5-1 and TRBJ2-7; 8 bases agree with TRBD2. V dropped 2 bases and J dropped 0; count of bases not matched to a gene: 4. CDR1 is SGHRS, CDR2 YFSETQ, per germline. The CDR3 contains 15 residues. Full variable domain (outside the CDR3, taken from reference TRBV5-1 and TRBJ2-7): KAGVTQTPRYLIKTRGQQVTLSCSPISGHRSVSWYQQTPGQGLQFLFEYFSETQRNKGNFPGRFSGRQFSNSRSEMNVSTLELGDSALYLCASSFLSGSSYEQYFGPGTRLTVT.

The gene calls are TRBV5-1 and TRBJ2-7; 9 bases are shared with TRBD1. This CDR3 has 16 amino acids. With 4 bases clipped from V and 3 bases from J, the junction kept 11 bases outside the gene matches. Germline V gene data show CDR1 as SGHRS and CDR2 as YFSETQ. The CDR3 DNA is TGCGCCAGCAGCCAAACTTCAGGGACAGGGTACTACGAGCAGTACTTC. It encodes CASSQTSGTGYYEQYF. Variable domain in full (rest from reference TRBV5-1 and TRBJ2-7): KAGVTQTPRYLIKTRGQQVTLSCSPISGHRSVSWYQQTPGQGLQFLFEYFSETQRNKGNFPGRFSGRQFSNSRSEMNVSTLELGDSALYLCASSQTSGTGYYEQYFGPGTRLTVT.

V gene TRBV4-1 combines with J gene TRBJ2-3; no firm D call. Germline V lookup: CDR1 MGHRA, CDR2 YSYEKL. This CDR3 comprises 14 residues. The ends were cut back, 1 base at V and 0 bases at J, with 5 bases in the middle. The CDR3: CASSQGSSTDTQYF. In nucleotides, the CDR3 is TGCGCCAGCAGCCAAGGGAGCAGCACAGATACGCAGTATTTT.

The chain has TRBV21-1 and TRBJ2-7; the D call TRBD2 from the table was never checked on the DNA. TRBV21-1 is annotated as a pseudogene. This CDR3 spans 15 amino acids. The CDR3 protein is CASSKAARILREQYF. The CDR3 DNA reads TGTGCCAGCAGCAAAGCTGCGCGGATCCTACGAGAGCAGTACTTC.

V and J are TRBV7-9 and TRBJ1-6, with D hard to call. The CDR3 length is 12 residues. V was trimmed by 10 bases and J by 5 bases, leaving 9 bases between them. Germline assignment: CDR1 SEHNR and CDR2 FQNEAQ (reference sequence). CDR3 sequence reads: CATGLNNSPLHF. CDR3 nucleotides: TGTGCCACGGGTCTCAATAATTCACCCCTCCACTTT.

V and J are TRBV7-2 and TRBJ2-1, with 8 bases lining up with TRBD2. V was pared by 5 bases and J by 8 bases, with 8 bases of the junction left unmatched. The length of the CDR3 is 14 residues. In germline, CDR1 is SGHTA, CDR2 FQGNSA. The CDR3 here is CASSRSGSQDEQFF. In nucleotides, the CDR3 is TGTGCCAGCAGCCGAAGCGGGAGTCAGGATGAGCAGTTCTTC.